Included here is one T cell receptor beta chain sequence, with context. Antigen unknown. V lost 1 base and J lost 0, with 10 bases in between. This CDR3 is 15 amino acids long. The germline gives CDR1 SNHLY, CDR2 FYNNEI. These data are taken from a study of T cells in localized non-small cell lung cancer. Findings of the study overall: Heterogeneity is still possible, as just one tumor region was sequenced. In uninvolved adjacent lung, T cell clonality reached its highest value, exceeding tumor.

Profiled with immunoSEQ multiplex PCR; TCRdb holds only in-frame clones, not every one. This sample has about 15,000 clones, with approximately 85% found just once. The J gene is TRBJ2-7, the V gene TRBV2, with D possibly matching TRBD1 (5 bases). The receptor comes from a female donor of 60 years or more with stage I squamous cell lung carcinoma. The material sequenced was peripheral blood, taken before any cancer treatment. CDR3 protein: CASSEGQLLSYEQYF. DNA for the CDR3: TGTGCCAGCAGTGAAGGACAGCTCCTCTCCTACGAGCAGTACTTC.